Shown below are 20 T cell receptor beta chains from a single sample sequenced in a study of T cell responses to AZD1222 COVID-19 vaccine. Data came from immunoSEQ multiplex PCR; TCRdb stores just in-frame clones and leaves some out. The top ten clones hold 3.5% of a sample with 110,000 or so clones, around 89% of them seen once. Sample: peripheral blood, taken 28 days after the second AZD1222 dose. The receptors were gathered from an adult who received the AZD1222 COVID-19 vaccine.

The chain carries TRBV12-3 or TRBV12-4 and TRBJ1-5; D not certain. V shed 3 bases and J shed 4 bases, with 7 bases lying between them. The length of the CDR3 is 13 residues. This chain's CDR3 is CASSFTVNQPQHF. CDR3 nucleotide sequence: TGTGCCAGCAGTTTTACAGTTAATCAGCCCCAGCATTTT.

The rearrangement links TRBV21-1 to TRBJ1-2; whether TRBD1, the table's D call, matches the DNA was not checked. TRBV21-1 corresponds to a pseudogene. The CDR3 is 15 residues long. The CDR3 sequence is CASSKESPQGLLYTF. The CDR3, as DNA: TGTGCCAGCAGCAAAGAGTCCCCACAGGGTCTCCTCTACACCTTC.

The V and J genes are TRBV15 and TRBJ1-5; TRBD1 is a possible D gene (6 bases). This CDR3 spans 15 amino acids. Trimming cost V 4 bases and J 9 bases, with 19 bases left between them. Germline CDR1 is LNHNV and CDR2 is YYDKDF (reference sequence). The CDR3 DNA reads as TGTGCCACCAGCACCTATCGGGACACGGTTGGGCCCCAGCATTTT. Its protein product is CATSTYRDTVGPQHF.

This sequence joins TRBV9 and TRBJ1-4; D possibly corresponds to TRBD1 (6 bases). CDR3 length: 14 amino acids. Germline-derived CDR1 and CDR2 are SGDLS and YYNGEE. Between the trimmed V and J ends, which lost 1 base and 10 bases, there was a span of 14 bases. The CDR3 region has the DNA TGTGCCAGCAGCGTACGGGGGGCGGCGGGAAAACTGTTTTTT. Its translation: CASSVRGAAGKLFF.

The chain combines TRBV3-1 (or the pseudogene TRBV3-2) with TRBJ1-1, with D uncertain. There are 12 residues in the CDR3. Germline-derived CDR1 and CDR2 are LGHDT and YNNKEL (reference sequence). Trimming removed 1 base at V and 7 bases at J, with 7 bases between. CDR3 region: CASSQGSLEAFF. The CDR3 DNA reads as TGTGCCAGCAGCCAAGGGAGCCTTGAAGCTTTCTTT.

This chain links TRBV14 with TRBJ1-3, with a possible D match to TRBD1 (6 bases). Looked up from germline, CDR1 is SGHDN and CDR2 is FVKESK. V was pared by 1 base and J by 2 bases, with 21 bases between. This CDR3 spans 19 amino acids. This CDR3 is CASSQVGGARNSAGNTIYF. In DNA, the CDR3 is TGTGCCAGCAGCCAAGTTGGGGGGGCCAGGAACAGCGCTGGAAACACCATATATTTT.

The CDR3 sequence: CASSPSSWDLDQPQHF. The DNA for the CDR3 is TGTGCCAGTAGTCCATCCTCATGGGACTTGGATCAGCCCCAGCATTTT. The chain links TRBV19 to TRBJ1-5; weak D call: TRBD1 (5 bases). CDR3 length equals 16 residues. CDR1 is LNHDA, CDR2 SQIVND, per germline (reference sequence). V lost 5 bases to trimming and J lost 5 bases, with 19 bases between them.

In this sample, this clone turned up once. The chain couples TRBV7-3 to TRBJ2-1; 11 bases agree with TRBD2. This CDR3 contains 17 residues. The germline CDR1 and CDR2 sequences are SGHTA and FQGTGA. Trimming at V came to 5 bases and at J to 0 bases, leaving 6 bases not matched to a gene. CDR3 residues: CASSPSGRTGSYNEQFF. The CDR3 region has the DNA TGTGCCAGCAGCCCTAGCGGGAGGACGGGCTCCTACAATGAGCAGTTCTTC.

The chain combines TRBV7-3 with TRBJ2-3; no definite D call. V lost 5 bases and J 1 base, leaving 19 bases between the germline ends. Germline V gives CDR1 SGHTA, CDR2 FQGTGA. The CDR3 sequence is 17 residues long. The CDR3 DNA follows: TGTGCCAGCAGCCGAACTCCTCTCCTGGCGGGCACAGATACGCAGTATTTT. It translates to CASSRTPLLAGTDTQYF.

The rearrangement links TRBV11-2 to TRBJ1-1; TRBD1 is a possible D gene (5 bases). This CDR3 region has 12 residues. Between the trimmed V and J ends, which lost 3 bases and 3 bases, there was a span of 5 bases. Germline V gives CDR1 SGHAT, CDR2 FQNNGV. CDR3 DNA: TGTGCCAGCAGCTTGGGGGACACTGAAGCTTTCTTT. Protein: CASSLGDTEAFF.

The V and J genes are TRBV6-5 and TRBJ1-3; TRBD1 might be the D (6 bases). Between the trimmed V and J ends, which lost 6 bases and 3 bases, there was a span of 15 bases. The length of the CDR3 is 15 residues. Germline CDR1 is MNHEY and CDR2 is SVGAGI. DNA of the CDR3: TGTGCCAGCAGATCCGACAGGTCGGGTGGAAACACCATATATTTT. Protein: CASRSDRSGGNTIYF.

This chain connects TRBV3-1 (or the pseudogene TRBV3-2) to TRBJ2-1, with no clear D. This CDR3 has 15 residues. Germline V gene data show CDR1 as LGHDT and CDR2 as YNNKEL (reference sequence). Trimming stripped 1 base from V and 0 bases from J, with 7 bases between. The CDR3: CASSQGVISYNEQFF. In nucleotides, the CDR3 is TGTGCCAGCAGCCAAGGGGTGATCTCCTACAATGAGCAGTTCTTC.

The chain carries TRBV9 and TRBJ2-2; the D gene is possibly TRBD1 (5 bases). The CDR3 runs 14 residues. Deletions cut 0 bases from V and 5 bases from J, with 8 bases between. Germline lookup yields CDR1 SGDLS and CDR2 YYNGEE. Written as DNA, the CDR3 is TGTGCCAGCAGCGTAGTCCAGGGAACCGGGGAGCTGTTTTTT. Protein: CASSVVQGTGELFF.

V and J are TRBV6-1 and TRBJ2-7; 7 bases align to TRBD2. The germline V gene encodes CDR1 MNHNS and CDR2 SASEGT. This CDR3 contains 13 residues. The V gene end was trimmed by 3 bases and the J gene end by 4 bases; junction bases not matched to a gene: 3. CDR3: CASSEQGGYEQYF. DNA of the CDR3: TGTGCCAGCAGTGAGCAGGGAGGGTACGAGCAGTACTTC.

The CDR3 here is CSASRDIAYGYTF. The CDR3 DNA sequence: TGCAGTGCTAGTCGTGACATTGCCTATGGCTACACCTTC. The chain couples TRBV20-1 to TRBJ1-2, with D unclear. The V gene lost 3 bases and the J gene lost 4 bases, with 12 bases spanning the gap. This CDR3 contains 13 residues. Germline assignment: CDR1 DFQATT and CDR2 SNEGSKA (reference sequence).

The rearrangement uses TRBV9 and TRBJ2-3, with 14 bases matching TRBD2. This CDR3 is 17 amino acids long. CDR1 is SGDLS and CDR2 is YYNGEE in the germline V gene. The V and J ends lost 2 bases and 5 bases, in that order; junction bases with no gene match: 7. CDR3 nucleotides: TGTGCCAGCAGCGTTAGACTAGCGGGGGGGCCGGAAGATACGCAGTATTTT. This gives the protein CASSVRLAGGPEDTQYF.

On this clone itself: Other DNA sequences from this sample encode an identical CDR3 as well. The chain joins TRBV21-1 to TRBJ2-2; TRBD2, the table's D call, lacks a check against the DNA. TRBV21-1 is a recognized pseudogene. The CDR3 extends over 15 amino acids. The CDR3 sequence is CASIQRGGNTGELFF. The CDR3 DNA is TGTGCCAGCATCCAACGGGGGGGGAACACCGGGGAGCTGTTTTTT.

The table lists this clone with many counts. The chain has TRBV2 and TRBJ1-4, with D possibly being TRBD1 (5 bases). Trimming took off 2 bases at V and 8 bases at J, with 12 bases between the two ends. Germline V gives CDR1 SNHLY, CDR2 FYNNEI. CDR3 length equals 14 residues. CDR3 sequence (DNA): TGTGCCAGCAGTGAACAGGGACTTTGGGAAAAACTGTTTTTT. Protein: CASSEQGLWEKLFF.

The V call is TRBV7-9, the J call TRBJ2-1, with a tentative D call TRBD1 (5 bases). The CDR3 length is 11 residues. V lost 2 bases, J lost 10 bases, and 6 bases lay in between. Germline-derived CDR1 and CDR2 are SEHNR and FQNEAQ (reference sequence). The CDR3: CASSLSGEQFF. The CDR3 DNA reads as TGTGCCAGCAGCTTATCAGGGGAGCAGTTCTTC. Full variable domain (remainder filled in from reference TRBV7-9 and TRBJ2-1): DTGVSQNPRHKITKRGQNVTFRCDPISEHNRLYWYRQTLGQGPEFLTYFQNEAQLEKSRLLSDRFSAERPKGSFSTLEIQRTEQGDSAMYLCASSLSGEQFFGPGTRLTVL.

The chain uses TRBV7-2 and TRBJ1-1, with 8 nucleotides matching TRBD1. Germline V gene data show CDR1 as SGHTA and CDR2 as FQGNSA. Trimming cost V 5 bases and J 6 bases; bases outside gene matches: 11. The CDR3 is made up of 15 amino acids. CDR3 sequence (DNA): TGTGCCAGCAGCGGAGGACAGGGAACTACCTCTGAAGCTTTCTTT. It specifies CASSGGQGTTSEAFF.